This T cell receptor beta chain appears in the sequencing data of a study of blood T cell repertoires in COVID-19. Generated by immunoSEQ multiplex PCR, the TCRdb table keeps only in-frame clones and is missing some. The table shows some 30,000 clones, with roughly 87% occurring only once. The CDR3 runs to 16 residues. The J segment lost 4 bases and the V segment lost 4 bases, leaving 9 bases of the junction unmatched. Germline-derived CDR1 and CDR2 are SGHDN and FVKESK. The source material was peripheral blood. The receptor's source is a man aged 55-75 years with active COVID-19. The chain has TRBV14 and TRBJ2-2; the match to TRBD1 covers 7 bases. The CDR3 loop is CASSRLGTATTGELFF. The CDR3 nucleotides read TGTGCCAGCAGCCGACTCGGGACAGCTACCACCGGGGAGCTGTTTTTT.